The clone carrying this TCR beta chain turned up a few times. Its antigen is unidentified. This entry belongs to a study of shared clonotypes between healthy human individuals. The protocol was immunoSEQ multiplex PCR, while the TCRdb copy is restricted to in-frame clones and leaves out a portion. The sample includes roughly 2 million clones, approximately 96% seen only once; the top ten take roughly 0.13%. Whole-study results and caveats: Sample collection involved blood only; tissue repertoires are likely different. Richness estimates generally favored naive over memory subsets.

The V and J ends lost 4 bases and 7 bases respectively, with 11 bases between them. Germline V gene lookup returns CDR1 MNHEY and CDR2 SMNVEV (reference sequence). The CDR3 is 13 residues long. In the CD4+ fraction, cells were divided into CD45RA+ naive and CD45RA-negative memory subsets. The sequenced sample consisted of naive CD4+ T cells sorted from blood. Stated subset: CD45RA+ positively selected. This TCR derives from a man aged 18-30 years in good health. The chain couples TRBV27 to TRBJ2-4, with unresolved D. CDR3 protein: CASSSSTLNIQYF. The DNA for the CDR3 is TGTGCCAGCAGTTCATCGACCCTTAACATTCAGTACTTC.